The clone carrying this TCR beta chain was found once. This sample stems from a study of preoperative IRX-2 immunotherapy in early breast cancer. V was trimmed by 4 bases and J by 2 bases, leaving 16 bases between them. This CDR3 has 16 residues. Looked up from germline, CDR1 is MNHEY and CDR2 is SVGAGI. Treatment defined: preoperative locoregional IRX-2 cytokine immunotherapy. Libraries were prepared by immunoSEQ multiplex PCR; TCRdb keeps only in-frame clonotypes and omits some of them. The data hold 10,000 to 15,000 clones, with roughly 93% observed a single time. This clonotype was obtained from a human donor with breast cancer. The chain has TRBV6-5 and TRBJ2-3; D possibly corresponds to TRBD2 (5 bases). Sampling was performed from a patient treated with IRX-2 immunotherapy. The CDR3, as DNA: TGTGCCAGCAGTTCCCTCGGACTCGCTATCACAGATACGCAGTATTTT. This sequence encodes CASSSLGLAITDTQYF.